These T cell receptor beta chains were read from a single sample in a study of T cell responses to AZD1222 COVID-19 vaccine. Profiled with immunoSEQ multiplex PCR; TCRdb holds only in-frame clones, not every one. Here the sample spans over 150,000 clones, about nine tenths being singletons. Specimen: peripheral blood, collected on day 0 of AZD1222 vaccination. These receptors all stem from an adult in good health. Both conserved end residues are part of each CDR3. The D gene is left open where the match is weak. Expanded clones get a size class; other rows say once, few or many, or leave the size out.

d_call	clone_size	v_call	j_call	cdr3_aa	cdr3_nt
-	-	TRBV6-5	TRBJ1-1	CASSYSPWGVNTEAFF	TGTGCCAGCAGTTACTCCCCTTGGGGAGTGAACACTGAAGCTTTCTTT
-	few	TRBV2	TRBJ1-3	CASTSRGNRETYF	TGTGCCAGCACCTCCCGAGGGAACAGGGAAACATATTTT
-	-	TRBV7-3	TRBJ2-1	CASSLTGGSYNEQFF	TGTGCCAGCAGCTTAACGGGGGGCTCCTACAATGAGCAGTTCTTC
-	-	TRBV2	TRBJ1-5	CASSPGGGGNQPQHF	TGTGCCAGCAGTCCCGGAGGGGGGGGCAATCAGCCCCAGCATTTT
-	-	TRBV6-2/TRBV6-3	TRBJ2-5	CASSSTRGDPLKTQYF	TGTGCCAGCAGTTCCACACGCGGGGACCCATTGAAGACCCAGTACTTC
-	-	TRBV10-1	TRBJ2-3	CASSDIRYPQEDTQYF	TGCGCCAGCAGTGATATTCGGTACCCTCAGGAGGATACGCAGTATTTT
TRBD2	-	TRBV27	TRBJ2-1	CASSSSRLAGNVNEQFF	TGTGCCAGCAGTTCTTCCCGACTAGCGGGGAATGTGAATGAGCAGTTCTTC
TRBD2	-	TRBV5-1	TRBJ2-3	CASSLASGASTDTQYF	TGCGCCAGCAGCTTGGCTAGCGGGGCTAGCACAGATACGCAGTATTTT
TRBD1	-	TRBV30	TRBJ1-3	CACDRGSGNTIYF	TGTGCCTGCGACAGGGGCTCAGGAAACACCATATATTTT
TRBD1	once	TRBV6-4	TRBJ2-1	CASSDSQGKKGNEQFF	TGTGCCAGCAGTGACTCACAGGGGAAAAAGGGCAATGAGCAGTTCTTC
-	-	TRBV6-1	TRBJ1-5	CASSEGVNQPQHF	TGTGCCAGCAGTGAAGGGGTCAATCAGCCCCAGCATTTT
-	-	TRBV11-1	TRBJ2-3	CASSTRSGERTQYF	TGTGCCAGCAGCACCCGCTCAGGGGAGCGGACGCAGTATTTT
-	-	TRBV18	TRBJ2-3	CASSPSVGAADTQYF	TGTGCCAGCTCACCCTCGGTAGGGGCCGCAGATACGCAGTATTTT
-	few	TRBV6-2/TRBV6-3	TRBJ1-2	CASSNGQMNGYTF	TGTGCCAGCAGTAACGGACAGATGAATGGCTACACCTTC
TRBD1	once	TRBV5-5	TRBJ1-6	CASQGQNNSPLHF	TGTGCCAGCCAGGGACAGAATAATTCACCCCTCCACTTT
-	-	TRBV18	TRBJ1-5	CASSPVVGGQPQHF	TGTGCCAGCTCACCGGTAGTAGGGGGTCAGCCCCAGCATTTT
TRBD2	-	TRBV7-2	TRBJ2-7	CASSGRGGTSGSYEQYF	TGTGCCAGCAGCGGAAGAGGGGGGACTAGCGGGTCCTACGAGCAGTACTTC
-	-	TRBV7-8	TRBJ1-6	CASSSAGTQASPLHF	TGTGCCAGCAGCTCGGCCGGGACACAAGCATCACCCCTCCACTTT
-	-	TRBV25-1	TRBJ2-1	CASSEWGDWQFF	TGTGCCAGCAGTGAGTGGGGGGACTGGCAGTTCTTC
TRBD2	-	TRBV4-1	TRBJ2-7	CASSHGLAGGEQYF	TGCGCCAGCAGCCATGGCCTAGCGGGAGGAGAGCAGTACTTC
-	-	TRBV7-9	TRBJ1-1	CSASLNTEAFF	TGTAGTGCAAGTCTGAACACTGAAGCTTTCTTT
TRBD1	-	TRBV5-1	TRBJ2-3	CASSSGQAADTQYF	TGCGCCAGCAGCTCCGGACAGGCGGCAGATACGCAGTATTTT
-	-	TRBV6-2/TRBV6-3	TRBJ1-2	CASSSRGQNYGYTF	TGTGCCAGCAGTTCCCGGGGTCAAAACTATGGCTACACCTTC
-	once	TRBV11-2	TRBJ2-5	CASSQSRETQYF	TGTGCCAGCAGCCAGAGCCGGGAGACCCAGTACTTC
TRBD1	once	TRBV7-2	TRBJ1-1	CASSLTGGRTEAFF	TGTGCCAGCAGCTTGACAGGGGGCCGCACTGAAGCTTTCTTT
-	-	TRBV2	TRBJ2-7	CASSEQGGDEQYF	TGTGCCAGCAGTGAACAGGGTGGCGACGAGCAGTACTTC
TRBD2	-	TRBV19	TRBJ2-1	CASSMSSGSYNEQFF	TGTGCCAGTAGTATGTCTAGCGGGAGTTACAATGAGCAGTTCTTC
TRBD2	few	TRBV4-2	TRBJ2-3	CASSQVVVLAEGRAQYF	TGTGCCAGCAGCCAAGTGGTCGTCCTAGCGGAGGGCAGGGCGCAGTATTTT
-	-	TRBV7-9	TRBJ1-4	CASSLVGEKLFF	TGTGCCAGCAGCTTAGTCGGTGAAAAACTGTTTTTT
-	-	TRBV7-3	TRBJ2-6	CASSFKAGSGANVLTF	TGTGCCAGCAGCTTCAAGGCAGGCTCTGGGGCCAACGTCCTGACTTTC
-	-	TRBV27	TRBJ2-7	CASSLTGGLSYEQYF	TGTGCCAGCAGTTTAACAGGCGGTCTCTCCTACGAGCAGTACTTC
-	-	TRBV12-5	TRBJ1-1	CASGLSHGDTLPEAFF	TGTGCTAGTGGTTTGTCGCATGGGGACACCTTGCCTGAAGCTTTCTTT
-	-	TRBV6-5	TRBJ1-5	CASRRGITQPQHF	TGTGCCAGCAGGCGGGGTATAACTCAGCCCCAGCATTTT
TRBD2	-	TRBV5-1	TRBJ2-1	CASSPPTSLNEQFF	TGCGCCAGCAGCCCCCCGACTAGCTTGAATGAGCAGTTCTTC
-	-	TRBV19	TRBJ1-5	CAVRPKGYSNQPQHF	TGTGCCGTAAGACCCAAGGGTTATAGCAATCAGCCCCAGCATTTT